The 26 T cell receptor beta chains in this list originate from one sample, sequenced in a study of CD8 T cells in Susac syndrome. Random hexamers were used to reverse transcribe the RNA input (about 0.5 to 1 ug). TCRdb processed the immunoSEQ multiplex PCR reads anew with MiXCR; each CDR3 protein has one entry. Of 130,000 to 150,000 distinct CDR3 sequences in the sample, nearly 95% were seen once. Specimen: CD8+ T cells from PBMCs. The receptor set was obtained from a human donor in good health.

The chain links TRBV15 to TRBJ2-7, with D perhaps matching TRBD2 (5 bases). V lost 1 base, J lost 5 bases, and 9 bases lay in between. Germline loops: CDR1 LNHNV, CDR2 YYDKDF (reference sequence). This CDR3 has 13 amino acids. CDR3: CATSRARADEQYF. The CDR3 bases are TGTGCCACCAGCAGAGCGCGGGCCGACGAGCAGTACTTC.

The chain carries TRBV4-3 and TRBJ2-3; D unclear. Between the trimmed V and J ends, which lost 1 base and 1 base, there was a span of 12 bases. Germline-derived CDR1 and CDR2 are LGHNA and YSLEER. This CDR3 is built from 16 residues. For the CDR3, the DNA is TGCGCCAGCAGCCAAGCCGATCAGGCGGGCACAGATACGCAGTATTTT. Translated, it gives CASSQADQAGTDTQYF.

For the CDR3, the DNA is TGTGCCAGTAGTATGGGCAGGGGTGAGCAGTACTTC. This sequence encodes CASSMGRGEQYF. V usage is TRBV19 and J usage is TRBJ2-7; D might be TRBD1 (6 bases). CDR1 and CDR2 (germline): LNHDA, SQIVND (reference sequence). Trimming removed 3 bases at V and 7 bases at J, with 10 bases between. The CDR3 has 12 amino acids.

J is TRBJ1-2 and V is TRBV29-1; 7 bases line up with TRBD1. The CDR3 covers 13 residues. Germline V gene lookup returns CDR1 SQVTM and CDR2 ANQGSEA. The J segment lost 4 bases and the V segment lost 6 bases, leaving 8 bases of the junction unmatched. The CDR3 loop reads CSVTPGTAYGYTF. The CDR3 DNA reads TGCAGCGTGACCCCCGGGACAGCCTATGGCTACACCTTC.

The chain has TRBV7-9 and TRBJ1-5; D is uncertain. Germline V gives CDR1 SEHNR, CDR2 FQNEAQ (reference sequence). This CDR3 has 12 amino acids. The V and J ends lost 5 bases and 11 bases respectively, with 13 bases between them. For the CDR3, the DNA is TGTGCCAGCAGCCCCATTGATGGTGCCCAGCATTTT. It codes for CASSPIDGAQHF.

The chain joins TRBV27 to TRBJ1-1; the match to TRBD1 covers 8 bases. The germline V gene has CDR1 MNHEY and CDR2 SMNVEV (reference sequence). The CDR3 totals 13 residues. The V gene end was trimmed by 0 bases and the J gene end by 9 bases; junction bases not matched to a gene: 3. The DNA of the CDR3 is TGTGCCAGCAGTTTATCGGGACAGGCTAAAGCTTTCTTT. This gives the protein CASSLSGQAKAFF.

The table lists this clonotype with a count of one. V gene TRBV29-1 combines with J gene TRBJ1-1; tentative D call: TRBD1 (5 bases). In germline, CDR1 is SQVTM, CDR2 ANQGSEA. The V end was cut by 7 bases, the J end by 1 base, with 7 bases between. This CDR3 region has 11 residues. As DNA, the CDR3 is TGCAGCGCAGACAGGAACACTGAAGCTTTCTTT. Its protein is CSADRNTEAFF.

The genes are TRBV24-1 and TRBJ2-1; a weak D match, TRBD2 (6 bases). The CDR3 runs 16 residues. Trimming shortened V by 4 bases and J by 6 bases, and 18 bases separated the two germline ends. Germline CDR1 KGHDR, CDR2 SFDVKD. The CDR3 loop is CATSDSGLTGPNEQFF. DNA for the CDR3: TGTGCCACCAGTGACTCGGGACTGACGGGGCCCAATGAGCAGTTCTTC.

This clonotype was recorded once. V gene TRBV28 combines with J gene TRBJ1-2; 8 nucleotides match TRBD1. This CDR3 spans 14 amino acids. Trimming took 5 bases from V and 8 from J; bases not matched to a gene: 10. The germline V gene has CDR1 MDHEN and CDR2 SYDVKM. This CDR3 is CASSPYETGVGYTF. DNA of the CDR3: TGTGCCAGCAGTCCTTATGAGACAGGGGTAGGCTACACCTTC.

In this sample, this clonotype turned up once. The CDR3 loop is CASPDRNTGELFF. Here the CDR3 DNA reads TGTGCCAGCCCAGACAGAAACACCGGGGAGCTGTTTTTT. The J gene is TRBJ2-2, the V gene TRBV27; D might be TRBD1 (5 bases). Germline values: CDR1 MNHEY, CDR2 SMNVEV (reference sequence). Trimming shortened V by 8 bases and J by 2 bases, and 9 bases separated the two germline ends. The CDR3 runs 13 residues.

The V call is TRBV7-9, the J call TRBJ2-3; 11 bases align to TRBD1. Germline loops: CDR1 SEHNR, CDR2 FQNEAQ (reference sequence). V was pared by 4 bases and J by 5 bases, with 5 bases of the junction left unmatched. The CDR3 has 15 residues. In DNA form, the CDR3 reads TGTGCCAGCAGCTATCGGACAGGGGGCCAAGATACGCAGTATTTT. Residues: CASSYRTGGQDTQYF.

This rearrangement joins TRBV7-8 to TRBJ1-5; TRBD1 matches at 11 bases. Germline V CDR1 and CDR2: SGHVS, FQNEAQ. The CDR3 extends over 16 amino acids. Trimming took 1 base from V and 5 from J; bases not matched to a gene: 4. The CDR3 reads CASSLVGTGGYQPQHF. The CDR3 DNA reads TGTGCCAGCAGCTTAGTGGGGACAGGGGGATATCAGCCCCAGCATTTT.

CDR3 nucleotides: TGTGCCAGCAGTTTATTGGGGTATGAGCAGTTCTTC. This gives the protein CASSLLGYEQFF. The V call is TRBV28, the J call TRBJ2-1; D is undetermined. CDR1 MDHEN and CDR2 SYDVKM come from the germline V gene. V gave up 1 base and J gave up 8 bases, with 6 bases separating them. This CDR3 comprises 12 residues.

This chain joins TRBV30 and TRBJ2-5; D is possibly TRBD1 or TRBD2 (6 bases each). Germline CDR1 and CDR2: GTSNPN and SVGIG (reference sequence). The CDR3 totals 14 residues. V lost 4 bases and J 4 bases, leaving 16 bases between the germline ends. The CDR3 DNA is TGTGCCTGGAACCGCGTGGGGGGCCGAGAGACCCAGTACTTC. Encoded protein: CAWNRVGGRETQYF.

The V call is TRBV5-6, the J call TRBJ2-5; tentatively, D is TRBD2 (6 bases). V was trimmed by 1 base and J by 5 bases, leaving 15 bases between them. The germline gives CDR1 SGHDT, CDR2 YYEEEE. The CDR3 is made up of 15 amino acids. The CDR3 region is CASSLSPGALETQYF. The CDR3 DNA reads as TGTGCCAGCAGCTTGAGTCCGGGAGCTTTGGAGACCCAGTACTTC.

The chain recombines TRBV24-1 with TRBJ1-4; D ambiguous. V lost 3 bases and J lost 8, with 6 bases in between. CDR3 size: 12 residues. CDR1 is KGHDR and CDR2 is SFDVKD in the germline V gene. In DNA form, the CDR3 reads TGTGCCACCAGTGATATCTCCGAAAAACTGTTTTTT. Residues: CATSDISEKLFF.

The rearrangement links TRBV23-1 to TRBJ1-5, with TRBD1 matching over 11 bases. TRBV23-1 carries the ORF label, with uncertain function. The CDR3 is made up of 14 amino acids. Trimming cost V 6 bases and J 7 bases; bases outside gene matches: 5. CDR3 region: CASRLGQGAQPQHF. CDR3 DNA sequence: TGCGCCAGCAGACTTGGACAGGGGGCACAGCCCCAGCATTTT.

The chain has TRBV7-9 and TRBJ2-3, with D hard to call. Trimming took off 5 bases at V and 3 bases at J, with 6 bases between the two ends. Germline-derived CDR1 and CDR2 are SEHNR and FQNEAQ (reference sequence). This CDR3 spans 12 amino acids. CDR3 sequence: CASSPITDTQYF. The CDR3 DNA reads TGTGCCAGCAGCCCAATTACAGATACGCAGTATTTT.

The chain links TRBV7-9 to TRBJ2-7, with a weak D call TRBD2 (5 bases). V lost 3 bases, J lost 2 bases, and 11 bases lay in between. The CDR3 spans 14 residues. Germline values: CDR1 SEHNR, CDR2 FQNEAQ (reference sequence). CDR3 amino acids: CASSLWLAPYEQYF. CDR3 coding DNA: TGTGCCAGCAGCTTGTGGCTAGCCCCCTACGAGCAGTACTTC.

The genes are TRBV28 and TRBJ1-2, with D tentatively TRBD1 (6 bases). V was pared by 5 bases and J by 4 bases, with 23 bases between. Germline assignment: CDR1 MDHEN and CDR2 SYDVKM. The CDR3 covers 17 residues. CDR3 nucleotide sequence: TGTGCCAGCAGTCCCCTGCCCCTCCTAAACAGGGTCTATGGCTACACCTTC. This encodes CASSPLPLLNRVYGYTF.

The chain joins TRBV7-9 to TRBJ2-2; the match to TRBD2 covers 9 bases. V lost 4 bases to trimming and J lost 6 bases; unmatched junction nucleotides: 3. CDR1 is SEHNR and CDR2 is FQNEAQ in the germline V gene (reference sequence). The CDR3 is 14 residues long. The chain's CDR3 is CASSSGTSPGELFF. The CDR3 nucleotides are TGTGCCAGCAGCTCAGGGACTAGCCCCGGGGAGCTGTTTTTT.

This rearrangement joins TRBV5-4 to TRBJ2-4; a possible D gene is TRBD2 (6 bases). The CDR3 covers 15 residues. Germline CDR1 is SGHNT and CDR2 is YYREEE (reference sequence). The V and J ends lost 3 bases and 0 bases respectively, with 10 bases between them. The CDR3 protein is CASSSGDLAKNIQYF. CDR3 DNA: TGTGCCAGCAGCTCCGGGGACTTAGCCAAAAACATTCAGTACTTC. The full variable domain, its missing parts supplied by reference TRBV5-4 and TRBJ2-4, is ETGVTQSPTHLIKTRGQQVTLRCSSQSGHNTVSWYQQALGQGPQFIFQYYREEENGRGNFPPRFSGLQFPNYSSELNVNALELDDSALYLCASSSGDLAKNIQYFGAGTRLSVL.

This sequence joins TRBV29-1 and TRBJ2-1; D unresolved. V shed 5 bases and J shed 0 bases, with 8 bases lying between them. The CDR3 totals 13 residues. Germline loops: CDR1 SQVTM, CDR2 ANQGSEA. CDR3 residues: CSVPMSSYNEQFF. In DNA form, the CDR3 reads TGCAGCGTTCCCATGAGCTCCTACAATGAGCAGTTCTTC.

The chain couples TRBV5-6 to TRBJ2-2, with 7 bases identical to TRBD1. The V segment lost 4 bases and the J segment 1 base; nucleotides outside the gene matches: 4. CDR3 length: 15 residues. Germline V gene lookup returns CDR1 SGHDT and CDR2 YYEEEE. DNA of the CDR3: TGTGCCAGCAGCCCGGGACAGCTGAACACCGGGGAGCTGTTTTTT. This encodes CASSPGQLNTGELFF. The entire variable domain, with the rest obtained from reference TRBV5-6 and TRBJ2-2, is as follows: DAGVTQSPTHLIKTRGQQVTLRCSPKSGHDTVSWYQQALGQGPQFIFQYYEEEERQRGNFPDRFSGHQFPNYSSELNVNALLLGDSALYLCASSPGQLNTGELFFGEGSRLTVL.

The chain is built from TRBV15 and TRBJ2-3; the D gene is possibly TRBD1 (7 bases). This CDR3 spans 15 amino acids. The V gene's germline CDR1 is LNHNV and CDR2 YYDKDF (reference sequence). V was clipped by 8 bases and J by 3 bases, with 18 bases between them. CDR3 bases: TGTGCCACCGAGATCGGGCAGGGGGGTACAGATACGCAGTATTTT. This translates into CATEIGQGGTDTQYF.

V usage is TRBV6-6 and J usage is TRBJ2-7; the D gene is possibly TRBD1 (8 bases). The germline CDR1 and CDR2 sequences are MNHNY and SVGAGI (reference sequence). This CDR3 spans 14 amino acids. V dropped 7 bases and J dropped 6 bases, with 19 bases sitting between them. The CDR3 reads CASNPYRGGAEQYF. Written as DNA, the CDR3 is TGTGCCAGCAACCCTTACAGGGGGGGTGCCGAGCAGTACTTC.